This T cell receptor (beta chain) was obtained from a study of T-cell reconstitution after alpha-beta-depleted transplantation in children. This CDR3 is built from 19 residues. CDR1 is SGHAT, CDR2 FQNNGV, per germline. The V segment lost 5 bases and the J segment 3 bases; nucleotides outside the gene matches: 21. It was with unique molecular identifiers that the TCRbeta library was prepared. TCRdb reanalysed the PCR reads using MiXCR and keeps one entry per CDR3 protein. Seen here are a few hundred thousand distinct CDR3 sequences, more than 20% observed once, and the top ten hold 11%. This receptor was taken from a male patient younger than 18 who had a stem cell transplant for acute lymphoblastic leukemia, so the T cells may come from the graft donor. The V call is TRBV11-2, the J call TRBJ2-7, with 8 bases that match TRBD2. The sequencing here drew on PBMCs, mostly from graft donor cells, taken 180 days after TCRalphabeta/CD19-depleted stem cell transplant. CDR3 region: CASSGRSGRRFKRGYEQYF. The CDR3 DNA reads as TGTGCCAGCAGCGGACGGAGCGGGAGAAGGTTCAAAAGGGGCTACGAGCAGTACTTC.